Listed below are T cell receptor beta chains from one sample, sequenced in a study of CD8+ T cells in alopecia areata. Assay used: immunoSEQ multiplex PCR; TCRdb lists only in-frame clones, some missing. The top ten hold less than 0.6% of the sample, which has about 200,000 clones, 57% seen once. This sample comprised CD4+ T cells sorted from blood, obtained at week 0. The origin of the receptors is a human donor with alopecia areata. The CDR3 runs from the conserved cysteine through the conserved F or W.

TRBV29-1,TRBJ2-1,CSVASSGRAGNEQFF
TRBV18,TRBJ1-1,CASSPDIGETEAFF
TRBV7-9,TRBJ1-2,CASSPGRTEFF
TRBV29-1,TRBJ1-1,CSVEPRLNTEAFF
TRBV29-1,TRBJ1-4,CSVEVGIGNEKLFF
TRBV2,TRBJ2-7,CASSASWGGQYF
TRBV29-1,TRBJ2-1,CSVEGSARGNEQFF
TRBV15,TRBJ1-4,CATSRDLPWPGSGEKLFF
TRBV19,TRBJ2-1,CASKGTSGRALSGEQFF
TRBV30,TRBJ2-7,CAWRPWGGKYEQYF
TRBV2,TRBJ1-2,CASRELRGVAYGYTF
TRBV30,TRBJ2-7,CAWSSLGGSSSYEQYF
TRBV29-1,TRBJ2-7,CSVELAAYEQYF
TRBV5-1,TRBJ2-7,CASRRLAGVHEQYF
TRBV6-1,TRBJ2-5,CASTQARVGRETQYF